This entry concerns a single TCR beta chain. The target antigen is unknown. TCRdb re-derived calls from the RT-PCR reads in MiXCR, one entry per CDR3 protein. The sample records 280,000 or so distinct CDR3 sequences, 20% to 25% being singletons. The data are from a study of response to subunit inactivated influenza vaccine. The CDR3 sequence is 19 residues long. The V gene's germline CDR1 is SGHAT and CDR2 FQNNGV. Trimming shortened V by 4 bases and J by 0 bases, and 19 bases separated the two germline ends. Study outcomes and limitations: Authors suggested each seasonal flu vaccination may recruit only limited numbers of new T cells.

The origin of this receptor is a man in his fifties or sixties who received an inactivated influenza vaccine. The chain carries TRBV11-2 and TRBJ2-6; possibly TRBD1 for D (5 bases). The sample in question was PBMCs from blood, obtained about 20 months after vaccination. CDR3 nucleotide sequence: TGTGCCAGCAGCTCTAGGGGCAGGGCCTACCTCTCTGGGGCCAACGTCCTGACTTTC. This gives the protein CASSSRGRAYLSGANVLTF.